This TCR beta chain appears in the sequencing data of a study of cytomegalovirus exposure and HLA in healthy donors. Study-wide results and limits: A likely sequencing artifact accounted for one observed cluster of highly shared sequence variants.

This PCR relied on a set of 60 Vbeta primers and 13 Jbeta primers. TCRdb keeps only in-frame clones here, not all; method: immunoSEQ multiplex PCR. Of 200,000 to 250,000 clones listed, 65% to 85% are singletons. The CDR3 length is 15 residues. Germline assignment: CDR1 MGHRA and CDR2 YSYEKL. V shed 2 bases and J 4 bases; nucleotides not matched to a gene: 7. This clone was picked up a small number of times. Its antigen is currently unknown. V is TRBV4-1 and J is TRBJ2-7; 8 bases map to TRBD1. Sequencing used PBMCs. This receptor was taken from a man in his thirties or forties in good health and CMV-seronegative. CDR3 nucleotide sequence: TGCGCCAGCAGCCAACCCGGACAGGGTCGGTACGAGCAGTACTTC. It translates to CASSQPGQGRYEQYF.